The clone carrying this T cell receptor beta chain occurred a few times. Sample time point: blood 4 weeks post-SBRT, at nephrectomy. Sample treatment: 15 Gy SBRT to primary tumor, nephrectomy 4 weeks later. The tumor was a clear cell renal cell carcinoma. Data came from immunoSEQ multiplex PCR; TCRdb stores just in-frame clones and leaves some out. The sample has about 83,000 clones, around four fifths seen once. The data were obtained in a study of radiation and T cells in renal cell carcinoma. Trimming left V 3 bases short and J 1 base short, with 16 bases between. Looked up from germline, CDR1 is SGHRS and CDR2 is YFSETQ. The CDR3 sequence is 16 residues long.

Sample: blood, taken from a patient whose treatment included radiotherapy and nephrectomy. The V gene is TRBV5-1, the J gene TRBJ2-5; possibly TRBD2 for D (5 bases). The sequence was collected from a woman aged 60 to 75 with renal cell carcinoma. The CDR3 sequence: CASSWFGERSQETQYF. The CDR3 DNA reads TGCGCCAGCAGCTGGTTCGGGGAGAGGAGCCAAGAGACCCAGTACTTC.